The subject of this entry is one TCR beta chain. CDR1 and CDR2 (germline): LNHDA, SQIVND (reference sequence). The CDR3 is 13 residues long. Trimming took off 1 base at V and 10 bases at J, with 8 bases between the two ends. This sample stems from a study of blood T cell repertoires in COVID-19. Study summary: Spain, Italy and the United States supplied samples that represented acute and convalescent COVID-19.

As processed by the authors: Scientists estimated how many nucleated cells there were by amplifying reference gene primers. Produced via immunoSEQ multiplex PCR; TCRdb's table is partial and in-frame only. V and J calls plus clone size are reproduced from that table; the DNA served to infer D and trimming. The sample yields 75,000 to 100,000 clones, 81% seen once. The specimen sequenced was peripheral blood. The source is a woman aged 80 or older with acute or convalescent COVID-19. This chain joins TRBV19 and TRBJ1-6; D remains unclear. CDR3 in amino acids: CASSIGLDSPLHF. The CDR3 coding sequence is TGTGCCAGTAGTATAGGCCTAGACTCACCCCTCCACTTT.